The 17 T cell receptor beta chains reported below all come from one sample, sequenced in a study of blood T cell repertoires in COVID-19. Here immunoSEQ multiplex PCR was the method, and the copy in TCRdb shows in-frame clones only, minus some. The sample lists around 100,000 clones; approximately 84% were seen once. Source material: peripheral blood. These receptors were collected from a human donor in a cohort sampled during active COVID-19.

V and J are TRBV14 and TRBJ2-3; a weak D match, TRBD1 (7 bases). V shed 1 base and J shed 5 bases, with 13 bases lying between them. Looked up from germline, CDR1 is SGHDN and CDR2 is FVKESK. The CDR3 contains 15 residues. CDR3 residues: CASSQAGDSGDTQYF. CDR3 sequence (DNA): TGTGCCAGCAGCCAAGCGGGGGACAGTGGAGATACGCAGTATTTT.

This chain links TRBV7-8 with TRBJ2-7; TRBD1 aligns across 9 bases. CDR3 length: 13 amino acids. J gave up 6 bases and V 4 bases, and 4 bases lay outside the gene matches. Per germline, CDR1 SGHVS and CDR2 FQNEAQ. In DNA form, the CDR3 reads TGTGCCAGCAGCTGGGGACAGGGAGGCGAGCAGTACTTC. It codes for CASSWGQGGEQYF.

J is TRBJ1-4 and V is TRBV19, with 9 bases lining up with TRBD1. Germline loops: CDR1 LNHDA, CDR2 SQIVND (reference sequence). The CDR3 sequence is 15 residues long. V lost 5 bases and J lost 5; bases outside the gene matches: 6. CDR3 in amino acids: CASSPRTGENEKLFF. The DNA for the CDR3 is TGTGCCAGTAGTCCAAGGACAGGGGAAAATGAAAAACTGTTTTTT.

The chain joins TRBV28 to TRBJ2-6; possibly TRBD2 for D (5 bases). The CDR3 covers 14 residues. Trimming cost V 8 bases and J 4 bases, with 12 bases left between them. Germline-derived CDR1 and CDR2 are MDHEN and SYDVKM. The CDR3: CASGLSGGANVLTF. CDR3 nucleotide sequence: TGTGCCAGCGGACTTTCGGGGGGGGCCAACGTCCTGACTTTC.

The rearrangement uses TRBV19 and TRBJ1-6; possible D gene TRBD1, 5 bases. V was shortened by 5 bases and J by 5 bases, with 13 bases between the two germline ends. This CDR3 has 15 residues. The germline V gene encodes CDR1 LNHDA and CDR2 SQIVND (reference sequence). The CDR3 here is CASSAWTDNNSPLHF. The CDR3 region has the DNA TGTGCCAGTAGTGCCTGGACGGACAATAATTCACCCCTCCACTTT.

The chain uses TRBV5-4 and TRBJ1-1; 7 nucleotides match TRBD1. CDR1 SGHNT and CDR2 YYREEE come from the germline V gene (reference sequence). V dropped 0 bases and J dropped 8; count of bases not matched to a gene: 10. This CDR3 contains 15 residues. This CDR3 is CASSLGGTALMEAFF. The CDR3 DNA reads as TGTGCCAGCAGCTTGGGAGGGACAGCCCTGATGGAAGCTTTCTTT.

This rearrangement joins TRBV6-5 to TRBJ2-2; no reliable D call. V lost 7 bases, J lost 5 bases, and 11 bases lay in between. Germline-derived CDR1 and CDR2 are MNHEY and SVGAGI. The CDR3 covers 13 residues. The CDR3 sequence: CASTGTWTGELFF. CDR3 bases: TGTGCCAGCACCGGTACCTGGACCGGGGAGCTGTTTTTT.

This clone appeared many times. The chain employs TRBV5-1 and TRBJ1-4, with TRBD1 matching 9 bases. V was clipped by 0 bases and J by 3 bases; unmatched bases: 9. This CDR3 spans 18 amino acids. In germline, CDR1 is SGHRS, CDR2 YFSETQ. The CDR3 sequence: CASSLEGTGLVSNEKLFF. CDR3 DNA: TGCGCCAGCAGCTTGGAGGGGACAGGGTTAGTCTCTAATGAAAAACTGTTTTTT.

This chain connects TRBV11-2 to TRBJ2-2, with TRBD1 matching over 11 bases. The CDR3 sequence is 15 residues long. V shed 5 bases and J 6 bases; nucleotides not matched to a gene: 5. Germline CDR1 and CDR2: SGHAT and FQNNGV. CDR3 sequence (DNA): TGTGCCAGCAGCCCCGGGACAGGGGGGCCCGGGGAGCTGTTTTTT. Amino acid sequence: CASSPGTGGPGELFF.

V and J are TRBV5-1 and TRBJ2-7; 7 bases match TRBD1. Germline assignment: CDR1 SGHRS and CDR2 YFSETQ. After removal of 1 base from V and 6 bases from J, the junction contained 7 bases not matched to a gene. This CDR3 region has 14 residues. The CDR3 DNA is TGCGCCAGCAGCTTGCAGGGCAGGGGGTCCGAGCAGTACTTC. This encodes CASSLQGRGSEQYF.

CDR3 sequence reads: CASSRTSGEQETQYF. CDR3 coding DNA: TGTGCCAGTAGTCGAACTAGCGGGGAACAAGAGACCCAGTACTTC. The chain couples TRBV19 to TRBJ2-5; 10 nucleotides line up with TRBD2. V was pared by 5 bases and J by 2 bases, with 5 bases of the junction left unmatched. The CDR3 spans 15 residues. Per the germline V gene, CDR1 is LNHDA and CDR2 is SQIVND (reference sequence).

The V gene is TRBV27, the J gene TRBJ2-5, with TRBD2 matching 8 bases. Germline V gene data show CDR1 as MNHEY and CDR2 as SMNVEV (reference sequence). Trimming took 2 bases from V and 1 from J; bases not matched to a gene: 6. The CDR3 runs to 16 residues. DNA of the CDR3: TGTGCCAGCAGTTTAAGGGCGGGGGGCTCCCAAGAGACCCAGTACTTC. Its translation is CASSLRAGGSQETQYF.

V and J are TRBV5-4 and TRBJ2-5, with 7 bases aligning to TRBD2. Germline V gene data show CDR1 as SGHNT and CDR2 as YYREEE (reference sequence). The CDR3 consists of 15 residues. J was trimmed by 0 bases and V by 4 bases; bases with no gene match: 6. The chain's CDR3 is CASSPTGGNQETQYF. CDR3 coding DNA: TGTGCCAGCAGCCCCACGGGGGGAAACCAAGAGACCCAGTACTTC.

The CDR3 DNA reads TGTGCCAGCAGCAGCGACAGGGGGCGAGTTTCCGAGCAGTACTTC. Translation: CASSSDRGRVSEQYF. V gene TRBV27 combines with J gene TRBJ2-7, with 10 bases identical to TRBD1. CDR1 is MNHEY, CDR2 SMNVEV, per germline (reference sequence). There are 15 residues in the CDR3. J gave up 6 bases and V 6 bases, and 11 bases lay outside the gene matches.

DNA for the CDR3: TGTGCCAGCAGCTCTGGACAGGCGGCCCACACCATATATTTT. Translating it yields CASSSGQAAHTIYF. The rearrangement links TRBV9 to TRBJ1-3; 7 positions match TRBD1. Trimming removed 4 bases from V and 8 bases from J; junction bases left unmatched: 9. Per germline, CDR1 SGDLS and CDR2 YYNGEE. The CDR3 consists of 14 residues.

In its sample, this clone was seen once. The gene calls are TRBV10-3 and TRBJ2-7; 7 positions match TRBD1. Germline loops: CDR1 ENHRY, CDR2 SYGVKD. With 6 bases clipped from V and 0 bases from J, the junction kept 8 bases outside the gene matches. CDR3 length: 15 amino acids. The CDR3, as DNA: TGTGCCATCAGCGTATCCCGGGACAGCTCCTACGAGCAGTACTTC. This codes for CAISVSRDSSYEQYF.

The rearrangement uses TRBV6-5 and TRBJ2-3, with D maybe TRBD1 (5 bases). Germline assignment: CDR1 MNHEY and CDR2 SVGAGI. The CDR3 extends over 15 amino acids. The V end lost 0 bases, the J end lost 1 base, and 8 bases lay between the germline ends. CDR3 amino acids: CASSYSWGGTDTQYF. CDR3 DNA sequence: TGTGCCAGCAGTTACTCATGGGGCGGCACAGATACGCAGTATTTT.